The rows below give T cell receptor beta chains drawn from one sample of a study of identical twins. TCRdb recomputed calls from the 5' RACE reads with MiXCR, one row per CDR3 protein. The table has 400,000 or so distinct CDR3 sequences, approximately 8.7% seen once. Sequences were obtained from naive T cells sorted from blood. The receptors were sampled from a woman between 50 and 59 years old in good health. CDR3s include the opening cysteine and the closing phenylalanine or tryptophan. The D gene is left open where the match is weak. Not every row has a clone size; where given, it reads once, few, many or a size class.

j_call | v_call | cdr3_length | d_call | clone_size | cdr3_aa | cdr3_nt
TRBJ2-7 | TRBV12-3/TRBV12-4 | 15 | . | few | CASSLRGSGLYEQYF | TGTGCCAGCAGCCTTAGGGGGAGTGGTTTGTACGAGCAGTACTTC
TRBJ2-1 | TRBV12-3/TRBV12-4 | 15 | TRBD2 | many | CASSGGLFAGNEQFF | TGTGCCAGCAGTGGGGGACTATTCGCGGGCAATGAGCAGTTCTTC
TRBJ1-4 | TRBV19 | 17 | TRBD1 | few | CASSTRDRGLGNEKLFF | TGTGCCAGTAGTACGAGAGACAGGGGGCTCGGTAATGAAAAACTGTTTTTT
TRBJ1-2 | TRBV25-1 | 12 | . | many | CASSPGVEGYTF | TGTGCCAGCAGTCCAGGGGTTGAAGGCTACACCTTC
TRBJ2-1 | TRBV11-2 | 13 | TRBD2 | few | CASSFLGGDEQFF | TGTGCCAGCAGCTTCTTGGGAGGGGATGAGCAGTTCTTC
TRBJ1-1 | TRBV6-5 | 14 | . | many | CASSYSRGGTEAFF | TGTGCCAGCAGTTACTCGAGGGGTGGCACTGAAGCTTTCTTT
TRBJ2-7 | TRBV24-1 | 14 | TRBD2 | many | CATSTSGRVYEQYF | TGTGCCACCAGTACTAGCGGGAGAGTCTACGAGCAGTACTTC
TRBJ2-1 | TRBV29-1 | 14 | TRBD2 | . | CSVATSGINNEQFF | TGCAGCGTTGCCACTAGCGGGATTAACAATGAGCAGTTCTTC
TRBJ2-2 | TRBV12-3/TRBV12-4 | 17 | TRBD2 | few | CASRGLAGGQSTGELFF | TGTGCCAGCAGGGGACTAGCGGGAGGGCAGAGCACCGGGGAGCTGTTTTTT
TRBJ2-3 | TRBV20-1 | 14 | . | few | CSASLVVGTDTQYF | TGCAGTGCTAGTTTGGTTGTGGGCACAGATACGCAGTATTTT
TRBJ1-2 | TRBV24-1 | 12 | . | . | CATSDLNYGYTF | TGTGCCACCAGTGACCTTAACTATGGCTACACCTTC
TRBJ2-1 | TRBV5-1 | 12 | . | . | CASSNRDQAEFF | TGCGCCAGCAGCAACCGGGACCAGGCGGAGTTCTTC
TRBJ2-7 | TRBV12-3/TRBV12-4 | 14 | TRBD1 | many | CASSPGTVLYEQYF | TGTGCCAGCAGTCCCGGGACAGTTCTCTACGAGCAGTACTTC
TRBJ2-2 | TRBV6-5 | 17 | . | . | CASSYSSQGYGTGELFF | TGTGCCAGCAGTTACTCGAGTCAGGGGTACGGCACCGGGGAGCTGTTTTTT
TRBJ2-1 | TRBV5-1 | 14 | . | many | CASKAVGLSNEQFF | TGCGCCAGCAAGGCCGTGGGCCTAAGTAATGAGCAGTTCTTC
TRBJ2-1 | TRBV11-2 | 15 | . | many | CASSLASERFHEQFF | TGTGCCAGCAGCTTAGCCTCGGAACGTTTCCATGAGCAGTTCTTC
TRBJ2-3 | TRBV15 | 15 | . | few | CATSRVQAPADTQYF | TGTGCCACCAGCAGAGTTCAGGCTCCCGCAGATACGCAGTATTTT
TRBJ1-1 | TRBV10-2 | 10 | . | many | CASTGTEAFF | TGCGCCAGCACGGGAACTGAAGCTTTCTTT
TRBJ2-3 | TRBV12-3/TRBV12-4 | 15 | . | few | CASSPGRALTDTQYF | TGTGCCAGCAGCCCCGGGCGGGCTCTCACAGATACGCAGTATTTT
TRBJ1-3 | TRBV5-1 | 15 | . | few | CASSPTGFSGNTIYF | TGCGCCAGCAGCCCGACAGGTTTCTCTGGAAACACCATATATTTT
TRBJ2-3 | TRBV7-9 | 18 | TRBD1 | few | CASSSRDRGAKSTDTQYF | TGTGCCAGCAGCTCCCGGGACAGGGGGGCGAAGAGCACAGATACGCAGTATTTT
TRBJ2-3 | TRBV24-1 | 13 | . | . | CATSDLNPKTQYF | TGTGCCACCAGTGATTTAAACCCGAAAACGCAGTATTTT
TRBJ1-3 | TRBV12-3/TRBV12-4 | 14 | . | many | CASGLSDGGNTIYF | TGTGCCAGCGGCCTCTCCGACGGGGGAAACACCATATATTTT
TRBJ2-1 | TRBV6-5 | 14 | . | many | CASSHQGAYNEQFF | TGTGCCAGCAGCCACCAGGGCGCCTACAATGAGCAGTTCTTC
TRBJ2-2 | TRBV12-3/TRBV12-4 | 13 | . | . | CASSWRAGGELFF | TGTGCCAGCAGTTGGAGGGCCGGCGGGGAGCTGTTTTTT
TRBJ2-1 | TRBV10-2 | 19 | TRBD1 | . | CASSEAVTGGPFTFDEQFF | TGCGCCAGCAGTGAGGCGGTGACAGGGGGCCCATTTACATTCGATGAGCAGTTCTTC
TRBJ1-5 | TRBV5-6 | 16 | . | few | CASSLFSEYSNQPQHF | TGTGCCAGCAGCTTGTTCAGCGAATATAGCAATCAGCCCCAGCATTTT
TRBJ2-3 | TRBV12-3/TRBV12-4 | 15 | . | many | CASSLMAIRTDTQYF | TGTGCCAGCAGTTTAATGGCGATTCGCACAGATACGCAGTATTTT
TRBJ1-1 | TRBV25-1 | 15 | TRBD1 | . | CASRTPGTANTEAFF | TGTGCCAGCAGAACCCCCGGGACAGCGAACACTGAAGCTTTCTTT
TRBJ2-1 | TRBV24-1 | 13 | TRBD1 | many | CATSVQGADEQFF | TGTGCCACCAGTGTTCAGGGGGCGGATGAGCAGTTCTTC
TRBJ2-3 | TRBV5-1 | 17 | TRBD1 | many | CASSLAARTGSTDTQYF | TGCGCCAGCAGCTTGGCCGCGAGGACAGGAAGCACAGATACGCAGTATTTT
TRBJ2-7 | TRBV6-5 | 11 | . | few | CASSLGHKQYF | TGTGCCAGCAGCTTAGGTCATAAGCAGTACTTC
TRBJ2-5 | TRBV20-1 | 13 | . | . | CSARPAVQETQYF | TGCAGTGCTAGGCCAGCGGTCCAAGAGACCCAGTACTTC
TRBJ2-3 | TRBV30 | 15 | TRBD2 | . | CAWVRGGRNTDTQYF | TGTGCCTGGGTGAGAGGCGGGAGGAACACAGATACGCAGTATTTT
TRBJ1-6 | TRBV12-3/TRBV12-4 | 15 | . | many | CASSSGFYPNSPLHF | TGTGCCAGCAGTTCAGGGTTCTACCCTAATTCACCCCTCCACTTT
TRBJ1-6 | TRBV20-1 | 17 | TRBD1 | many | CSASSPLTGGYNSPLHF | TGCAGTGCTAGTTCCCCCTTAACAGGGGGGTATAATTCACCCCTCCACTTT
TRBJ1-2 | TRBV12-3/TRBV12-4 | 13 | TRBD1 | many | CASSPGQGNGYTF | TGTGCCAGCAGTCCCGGACAGGGGAATGGCTACACCTTC
TRBJ2-5 | TRBV6-2/TRBV6-3 | 11 | . | . | CASMGQGTQYF | TGTGCCAGCATGGGCCAGGGGACCCAGTACTTC
TRBJ2-2 | TRBV6-5 | 13 | . | . | CASSSGFTGELFF | TGTGCCAGCAGTTCGGGGTTCACCGGGGAGCTGTTTTTT
TRBJ1-2 | TRBV12-3/TRBV12-4 | 13 | . | . | CASSLRGGHGYTF | TGTGCCAGCAGTTTAAGGGGAGGGCATGGCTACACCTTC
TRBJ2-7 | TRBV5-1 | 15 | TRBD2 | . | CASSPTGTSGYEQYF | TGCGCCAGCAGCCCGACCGGGACTAGCGGTTACGAGCAGTACTTC
TRBJ1-2 | TRBV12-3/TRBV12-4 | 14 | . | . | CASRVLGRNYGYTF | TGTGCCAGCAGGGTTTTGGGACGGAACTATGGCTACACCTTC
TRBJ2-7 | TRBV4-2 | 19 | TRBD2 | many | CASSQDSPSGSRLTYEQYF | TGTGCCAGCAGCCAAGATAGTCCTAGCGGGAGTAGATTAACCTACGAGCAGTACTTC
TRBJ2-1 | TRBV3-1 | 11 | TRBD1 | few | CASSLRQGLFF | TGTGCCAGCAGCCTTCGACAGGGTCTGTTCTTC
TRBJ2-2 | TRBV2 | 15 | TRBD2 | . | CASSELAVDTGELFF | TGTGCCAGCAGTGAGCTAGCGGTAGACACCGGGGAGCTGTTTTTT